This TCR beta chain was captured by sequencing in a study of graft-versus-host responses after intestinal transplantation. Of note for this clone: Its cognate antigen is unknown.

Method: immunoSEQ multiplex PCR; TCRdb's copy keeps in-frame clones and lacks some. The sample yields over 90,000 clones, roughly 89% seen once. Sequencing was performed on unstimulated CD4+ T cells sorted from spleen or lymph node cells, taken before transplant. This clonotype was sampled from a human donor who was the organ donor for an intestinal transplant.

The chain's CDR3 is CASSFNVGQGFGYEQYF. The CDR3 DNA is TGTGCCAGCAGCTTTAATGTGGGACAGGGTTTTGGCTACGAGCAGTACTTC. The chain couples TRBV5-6 to TRBJ2-7; the match to TRBD1 covers 9 bases. Germline V gene sequence: CDR1 SGHDT, CDR2 YYEEEE. This CDR3 is 17 amino acids long. V shed 2 bases, J shed 3 bases, and the junction held 12 bases outside the gene matches.